Described below is a single T cell receptor (beta chain) sequence and its context. Antigen: not known. CD4+CD25+CD127- Tregs, CD4+CD25- non-Tregs, CD4 and CD8 cells were sorted. This sample is part of a study of Tregs in tolerant kidney transplant recipients. Findings and caveats of the study: Findings come from small patient numbers and require larger validation. Expanding Tregs on activated donor B cells appeared to best identify donor-specific TCRbeta clones.

Sequencing used immunoSEQ multiplex PCR; TCRdb keeps in-frame clones, though not all of them. Of around 230,000 clones listed, 84% are singletons. The sample comprised CD4+ T cells from blood. This clonotype was obtained from a human donor in good health.

This CDR3 is CASSDPTGALHEQYF. The CDR3 nucleotides are TGTGCCAGCAGTGACCCGACAGGGGCTCTCCACGAGCAGTACTTC. The chain employs TRBV6-1 and TRBJ2-7; 8 bases fit TRBD1. CDR1 is MNHNS, CDR2 SASEGT, per germline. The CDR3 has 15 amino acids. V lost 3 bases, J lost 5 bases, and 9 bases stayed unmatched.